Below are 30 T cell receptor beta chains sequenced from a single sample in a study of blood T cell repertoires in COVID-19. Sequencing was performed with immunoSEQ multiplex PCR; in TCRdb, only in-frame clones are kept and a portion is missing. Among roughly 250,000 clones, 65% to 85% were seen once, and the ten largest hold approximately 4%. Sequencing was performed on peripheral blood. The receptor set was obtained from a woman between 40 and 50 years old with active or convalescent COVID-19.

V usage is TRBV18 and J usage is TRBJ2-7; 7 bases are a match to TRBD1. In germline, CDR1 is KGHSH, CDR2 LQKENI. V was pared by 6 bases and J by 3 bases, with 5 bases of the junction left unmatched. The CDR3 has 13 residues. The CDR3 nucleotides are TGTGCCAGCTCCGACGACAGGGTCTACGAGCAGTACGTC. Protein product: CASSDDRVYEQYV.

The chain carries TRBV3-1 (or the pseudogene TRBV3-2) and TRBJ1-4; D perhaps matches TRBD1 (5 bases). The CDR3 sequence is 15 residues long. The ends were cut back, 4 bases at V and 5 bases at J, with 14 bases in the middle. CDR1 is LGHDT and CDR2 is YNNKEL in the germline V gene (reference sequence). DNA of the CDR3: TGTGCCAGCAGCCTGCGGGGGTCTAAGAATGAAAAACTGTTTTTT. Residues: CASSLRGSKNEKLFF.

J is TRBJ1-2 and V is TRBV11-2, with D possibly being TRBD1 (6 bases). The CDR3 is 16 residues long. Germline loops: CDR1 SGHAT, CDR2 FQNNGV. V lost 0 bases and J 6 bases, leaving 17 bases between the germline ends. CDR3 sequence (DNA): TGTGCCAGCAGCTTAGATATCTTCGCCAGGGGACATGGCTACACCTTC. Translating it yields CASSLDIFARGHGYTF. Complete variable domain (other parts from reference TRBV11-2 and TRBJ1-2): EAGVAQSPRYKIIEKRQSVAFWCNPISGHATLYWYQQILGQGPKLLIQFQNNGVVDDSQLPKDRFSAERLKGVDSTLKIQPAKLEDSAVYLCASSLDIFARGHGYTFGSGTRLTVV.

This chain joins TRBV6-5 and TRBJ2-7, with 7 bases that match TRBD1. The CDR3 is made up of 12 amino acids. Germline V CDR1 and CDR2: MNHEY, SVGAGI. Trimming removed 8 bases from V and 9 bases from J; junction bases left unmatched: 10. CDR3 protein: CASGRQGEGQYF. CDR3 nucleotide sequence: TGTGCCAGCGGACGACAGGGTGAGGGGCAGTACTTC.

V usage is TRBV6-5 and J usage is TRBJ1-1; D not resolved. V was pared by 7 bases and J by 10 bases, with 16 bases between. The CDR3 consists of 12 residues. Germline V gene data show CDR1 as MNHEY and CDR2 as SVGAGI. The CDR3, as DNA: TGTGCCAGCAACGCTCCAGGCTCCGGAGCTTTCTTT. Residues: CASNAPGSGAFF.

This clone appeared a single time. The chain couples TRBV6-5 to TRBJ2-3, with 9 bases identical to TRBD2. Germline lookup yields CDR1 MNHEY and CDR2 SVGAGI. J was trimmed by 9 bases and V by 1 base; bases with no gene match: 11. The CDR3 sequence is 16 residues long. The CDR3 sequence is CASSYWLSGGFGTQYF. The CDR3 region has the DNA TGTGCCAGCAGTTACTGGCTTAGCGGGGGCTTCGGGACGCAGTATTTT.

The chain has TRBV30 and TRBJ1-3; no firm D call. V was trimmed by 2 bases and J by 2 bases, leaving 7 bases between them. The CDR3 consists of 13 residues. CDR1 and CDR2 from the germline V gene are GTSNPN and SVGIG (reference sequence). This CDR3 is CAWSPGTGNTIYF. The DNA of the CDR3 is TGTGCCTGGAGTCCGGGGACTGGAAACACCATATATTTT.

The rearrangement joins TRBV11-2 to TRBJ2-1; 7 bases agree with TRBD1. The V and J ends lost 5 bases and 3 bases, in that order; junction bases with no gene match: 10. CDR1 and CDR2 (germline): SGHAT, FQNNGV. There are 16 residues in the CDR3. Here the CDR3 DNA reads TGTGCCAGCAGCCTTCGGACAGGCTTTAACTACAATGAGCAGTTCTTC. This codes for CASSLRTGFNYNEQFF.

The chain recombines TRBV10-1 with TRBJ1-4, with unresolved D. Trimming took 9 bases from V and 1 from J, leaving 9 bases between them. CDR1 and CDR2 (germline): WNHNN, SYGVQD (reference sequence). The CDR3 runs 13 residues. The CDR3 here is CARTEETNEKLFF. As DNA, the CDR3 is TGCGCCAGGACGGAGGAAACTAATGAAAAACTGTTTTTT.

On this clone itself: The same CDR3 arises from other DNA sequences in this sample as well. The chain couples TRBV6-6 to TRBJ1-1, with TRBD1 matching over 7 bases. The germline CDR1 and CDR2 sequences are MNHNY and SVGAGI (reference sequence). CDR3 length: 14 residues. With 6 bases clipped from V and 3 bases from J, the junction kept 7 bases outside the gene matches. The CDR3 is CASSSRRGDTEAFF. CDR3 nucleotides: TGTGCCAGCAGCTCCCGCAGGGGGGACACTGAAGCTTTCTTT.

This chain links TRBV6-5 with TRBJ1-1; D possibly corresponds to TRBD1 (5 bases). The CDR3 runs 15 residues. Germline lookup yields CDR1 MNHEY and CDR2 SVGAGI. V gave up 5 bases and J gave up 0 bases, with 13 bases separating them. The CDR3 sequence is CASSPADTLNTEAFF. The CDR3 bases are TGTGCCAGCAGTCCCGCGGACACCTTGAACACTGAAGCTTTCTTT.

This clone was observed a few times. The V call is TRBV5-1, the J call TRBJ2-1, with a weak D call TRBD2 (5 bases). From germline, CDR1 is SGHRS and CDR2 YFSETQ. CDR3 size: 12 residues. V lost 4 bases to trimming and J lost 10 bases, with 12 bases between them. CDR3 DNA: TGCGCCAGCAGCCCCCCTAGCAGCGAGCAGTTCTTC. Translated, it gives CASSPPSSEQFF.

This clone occurred once. The chain is built from TRBV9 and TRBJ1-2; D unclear. Deletions cut 3 bases from V and 4 bases from J, with 13 bases between. CDR3 size: 14 residues. Germline V CDR1 and CDR2: SGDLS, YYNGEE. CDR3 sequence (DNA): TGTGCCAGCAGCGCCCCCCCCTACGGCTATGGCTACACCTTC. Translation: CASSAPPYGYGYTF.

The V gene is TRBV7-9, the J gene TRBJ1-1; 9 nucleotides align to TRBD1. Germline values: CDR1 SEHNR, CDR2 FQNEAQ (reference sequence). The length of the CDR3 is 15 residues. J lost 5 bases, V lost 4 bases, and 8 bases had no gene match. CDR3 nucleotide sequence: TGTGCCAGCAGCTCCCCCGGACAGGGGTTAACTGAAGCTTTCTTT. This codes for CASSSPGQGLTEAFF.

In its sample, this clone was seen once. V and J are TRBV3-1 (or the pseudogene TRBV3-2) and TRBJ2-6, with no clear D. There are 14 residues in the CDR3. Trimming left V 5 bases short and J 1 base short, with 6 bases between. Germline V CDR1 and CDR2: LGHDT, YNNKEL (reference sequence). The CDR3 DNA sequence: TGTGCCAGCAGCGTGACATCTGGGGCCAACGTCCTGACTTTC. This encodes CASSVTSGANVLTF.

The CDR3, as DNA: TGTGCCAGCAGACCAGCCTACAGGGTTCCTGAAGCTTTCTTT. Protein: CASRPAYRVPEAFF. The V call is TRBV2, the J call TRBJ1-1; TRBD1 is a possible D gene (6 bases). CDR3 length: 14 amino acids. V lost 6 bases and J lost 6, with 17 bases in between. Germline V lookup: CDR1 SNHLY, CDR2 FYNNEI.

V gene TRBV13 combines with J gene TRBJ1-1; tentative D call: TRBD1 (6 bases). Germline V gene lookup returns CDR1 PRHDT and CDR2 FYEKMQ (reference sequence). Trimming removed 1 base from V and 5 bases from J, with 11 bases in between. The CDR3 contains 14 residues. CDR3 sequence (DNA): TGTGCCAGCAGCTTAGTACAGGGTGGGACTGAAGCTTTCTTT. Translation: CASSLVQGGTEAFF.

The rearrangement uses TRBV25-1 and TRBJ2-3; 11 bases line up with TRBD2. V lost 2 bases, J lost 0 bases, and 7 bases stayed unmatched. Germline lookup yields CDR1 MGHDK and CDR2 SYGVNS. This CDR3 comprises 18 residues. CDR3 amino acids: CASSEGLAGGPSTDTQYF. In DNA, the CDR3 is TGTGCCAGCAGTGAAGGGCTAGCGGGGGGCCCTAGCACAGATACGCAGTATTTT.

This clone occurred a few times. The chain combines TRBV4-1 with TRBJ2-5; D not certain. CDR1 MGHRA and CDR2 YSYEKL come from the germline V gene. The germline V and J ends were trimmed by 2 bases and 1 base, with 11 bases remaining between them. The CDR3 has 15 amino acids. The DNA of the CDR3 is TGCGCCAGCAGCCAAAGTTCCCTGGCCCAAGAGACCCAGTACTTC. This translates into CASSQSSLAQETQYF.

This sequence joins TRBV28 and TRBJ2-7, with TRBD1 matching over 7 bases. The CDR3 contains 16 residues. Germline CDR1 MDHEN, CDR2 SYDVKM. Here the CDR3 DNA reads TGTGCCAGCAGTTTTAGCCGGGACAGAGCCTCCTTCGAGCAGTACGTC. It codes for CASSFSRDRASFEQYV.

The V call is TRBV3-1 (or the pseudogene TRBV3-2), the J call TRBJ2-5, with 7 bases matching TRBD2. Per germline, CDR1 LGHDT and CDR2 YNNKEL (reference sequence). Trimming removed 4 bases from V and 5 bases from J; junction bases left unmatched: 13. The CDR3 totals 16 residues. In DNA form, the CDR3 reads TGTGCCAGCAGCCGAAAGATTGCCGGGGGAGGGGAGACCCAGTACTTC. Translation gives CASSRKIAGGGETQYF.

The gene calls are TRBV6-1 and TRBJ2-7; 9 nucleotides agree with TRBD1. CDR1 and CDR2 from the germline V gene are MNHNS and SASEGT. CDR3 length equals 16 residues. V lost 2 bases, J lost 2 bases, and 7 bases stayed unmatched. Here the CDR3 reads CASSETGTGSPYEQYF. The CDR3 DNA follows: TGTGCCAGCAGTGAAACCGGGACAGGGTCCCCCTACGAGCAGTACTTC.

The chain combines TRBV27 with TRBJ1-1, with D possibly TRBD1 on 5 matching bases. The CDR3 totals 11 residues. The V gene lost 6 bases and the J gene lost 11 bases, with 13 bases spanning the gap. The germline CDR1 and CDR2 sequences are MNHEY and SMNVEV (reference sequence). The CDR3 sequence is CASRSTGSAFF. CDR3 bases: TGTGCCAGCAGAAGTACAGGTTCGGCTTTCTTT.

The chain uses TRBV12-3 or TRBV12-4 and TRBJ2-3, with 10 bases matching TRBD1. V was pared by 8 bases and J by 3 bases, with 2 bases of the junction left unmatched. The CDR3 length is 13 residues. CDR3 sequence reads: CASRTGGTDTQYF. CDR3 DNA sequence: TGTGCCAGCCGGACAGGGGGAACAGATACGCAGTATTTT.

The gene calls are TRBV19 and TRBJ2-1; 10 bases agree with TRBD2. V trimming: 6 bases; J trimming: 0 bases; junction bases outside the gene matches: 5. This CDR3 has 16 residues. The V gene's germline CDR1 is LNHDA and CDR2 SQIVND (reference sequence). As DNA, the CDR3 is TGTGCCAGTAGACAACCTAGCGGGAGCTCCTACAATGAGCAGTTCTTC. Translating it yields CASRQPSGSSYNEQFF.

The rearrangement links TRBV30 to TRBJ1-2; 9 positions agree with TRBD1. V gave up 2 bases and J gave up 8 bases; unmatched junction bases: 12. Germline CDR1 and CDR2: GTSNPN and SVGIG (reference sequence). The CDR3 is 15 amino acids. CDR3 sequence (DNA): TGTGCCTGGAGTCCGGACAGGGGAGGAAAGAGGGGCTACACCTTC. Translation gives CAWSPDRGGKRGYTF.

The CDR3 DNA reads TGTGCCAGCAGTGAATCCCCGACAGGGGGCAGGAACTATGGCTACACCTTC. As protein: CASSESPTGGRNYGYTF. The chain recombines TRBV2 with TRBJ1-2; 10 nucleotides match TRBD1. The CDR3 totals 17 residues. The germline gives CDR1 SNHLY, CDR2 FYNNEI. Trimming at V came to 2 bases and at J to 2 bases, leaving 8 bases not matched to a gene.

This rearrangement joins TRBV19 to TRBJ1-1; D possibly corresponds to TRBD1 (6 bases). The ends were cut back, 7 bases at V and 3 bases at J, with 18 bases in the middle. The CDR3 is 15 residues long. CDR1 LNHDA and CDR2 SQIVND come from the germline V gene (reference sequence). The CDR3 here is CASNPKRGKDTEAFF. In nucleotides, the CDR3 is TGTGCCAGTAACCCCAAAAGGGGGAAAGACACTGAAGCTTTCTTT.

CDR3 in amino acids: CASSSDGGEQFF. CDR3 nucleotide sequence: TGTGCCAGCAGCTCAGACGGCGGGGAGCAGTTCTTC. The genes are TRBV5-6 and TRBJ2-1; tentative D call: TRBD2 (5 bases). The germline CDR1 and CDR2 sequences are SGHDT and YYEEEE. V shed 3 bases and J shed 10 bases, with 11 bases lying between them. The CDR3 runs to 12 residues.

The V gene is TRBV15, the J gene TRBJ2-5; D is possibly TRBD2 (6 bases). Germline CDR1 reads LNHNV; CDR2 reads YYDKDF (reference sequence). The length of the CDR3 is 15 residues. V lost 1 base to trimming and J lost 2 bases, with 11 bases between them. CDR3 residues: CATSRAGTHQETQYF. CDR3 nucleotides: TGTGCCACCAGCAGAGCGGGGACTCATCAAGAGACCCAGTACTTC.